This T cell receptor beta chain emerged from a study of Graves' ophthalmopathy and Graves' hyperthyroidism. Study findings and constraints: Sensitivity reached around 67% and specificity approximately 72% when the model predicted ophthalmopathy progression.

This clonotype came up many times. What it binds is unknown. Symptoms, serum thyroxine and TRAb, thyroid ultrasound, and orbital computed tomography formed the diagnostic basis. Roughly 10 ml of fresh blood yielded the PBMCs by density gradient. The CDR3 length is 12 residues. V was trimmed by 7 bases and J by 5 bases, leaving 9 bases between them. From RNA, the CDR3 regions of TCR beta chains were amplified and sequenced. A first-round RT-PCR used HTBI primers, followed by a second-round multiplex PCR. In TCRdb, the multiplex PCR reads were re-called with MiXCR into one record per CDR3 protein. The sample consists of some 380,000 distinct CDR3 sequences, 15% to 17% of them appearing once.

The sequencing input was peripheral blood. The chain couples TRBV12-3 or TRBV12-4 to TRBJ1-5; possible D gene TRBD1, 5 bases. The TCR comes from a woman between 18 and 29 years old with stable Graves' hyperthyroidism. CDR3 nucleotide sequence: TGTGCCAGCAAAGGCAGGGATCAGCCCCAGCATTTT. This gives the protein CASKGRDQPQHF.